The rows below give T cell receptor beta chains drawn from one sample of a study of cytomegalovirus exposure and HLA in healthy donors. Sequencing was performed with immunoSEQ multiplex PCR; in TCRdb, only in-frame clones are kept and a portion is missing. The sample includes some 130,000 clones, 80% of them seen just once. Sequencing was performed on PBMCs. These receptors originate from a male donor in good health and CMV-seronegative. Both conserved end residues are trimmed from each CDR3. A D gene is named only where the DNA matches it firmly. Where a row states a size, it is once, few, many or the class of an expanded clone; other rows omit it.

V,J,D,size,CDR3
TRBV30,TRBJ1-1,TRBD1,.,AWGGQFAEAF
TRBV7-2,TRBJ1-2,TRBD1,.,ASSFDGPGQGYGYT
TRBV6-5,TRBJ1-2,TRBD1,.,ASSFGQGNYGYT
TRBV4-2,TRBJ1-5,.,.,ASSPRGVGQPQH
TRBV15,TRBJ1-2,TRBD1,.,ATSRDLDRGLYGYT
TRBV6-5,TRBJ2-7,TRBD2,.,ASSSLPVAGSYEQY
TRBV27,TRBJ2-7,.,.,ASSPRTDYLYEQY
TRBV7-2,TRBJ2-7,TRBD1,.,ASSQLNPGTDYEQY
TRBV5-1,TRBJ1-1,TRBD1,.,ASSLDVGRGRTEAF
TRBV7-2,TRBJ2-3,.,once,ASSFRGADTQY
TRBV6-6,TRBJ2-7,TRBD1,.,ASSYADRADEQY
TRBV6-1,TRBJ2-1,TRBD1,.,ATTGTGLNEQF
TRBV11-2,TRBJ2-2,.,.,ASSLWVSGLSTGELF
TRBV18,TRBJ1-5,.,.,ASSPGENQPQH
TRBV27,TRBJ2-1,.,.,ASSLYRERDNEQF
TRBV12-2,TRBJ2-7,.,.,ASRRRYSYEQY
TRBV4-1,TRBJ2-7,TRBD1,.,ASSVFGTGTYEQY
TRBV18,TRBJ2-1,.,few,ASSPPWDFSYNEQF
TRBV5-4,TRBJ2-6,.,.,ASSRSGVGGANVLT
TRBV6-5,TRBJ1-5,TRBD1,few,ASSRDRGKQPQH
TRBV19,TRBJ2-7,TRBD2,.,ASSKAGGSSEQY
TRBV4-1,TRBJ1-2,.,.,ASSQPSGTPNYGYT
TRBV28,TRBJ1-6,.,.,ASSSTRPLH
TRBV2,TRBJ1-1,TRBD1,.,ASSPGQGGAF
TRBV4-1,TRBJ1-5,.,few,ASSQELWNQPQH
TRBV5-1,TRBJ1-5,.,.,ASSPQGFGNQPQH
TRBV27,.,TRBD1,.,ASSLFGTVAYEQY
TRBV9,TRBJ2-2,.,.,ASSVARGQNTGELF